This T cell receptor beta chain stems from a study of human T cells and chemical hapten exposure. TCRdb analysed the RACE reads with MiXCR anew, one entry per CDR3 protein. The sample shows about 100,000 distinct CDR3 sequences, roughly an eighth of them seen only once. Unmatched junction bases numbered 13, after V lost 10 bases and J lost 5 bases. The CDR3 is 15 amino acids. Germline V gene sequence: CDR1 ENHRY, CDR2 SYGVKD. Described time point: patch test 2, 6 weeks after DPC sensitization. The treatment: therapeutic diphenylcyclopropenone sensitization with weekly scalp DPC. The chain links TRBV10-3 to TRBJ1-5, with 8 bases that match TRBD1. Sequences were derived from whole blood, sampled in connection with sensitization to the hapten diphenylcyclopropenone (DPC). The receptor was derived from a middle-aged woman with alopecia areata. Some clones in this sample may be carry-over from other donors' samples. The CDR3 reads CATSPGTGVDQPQHF. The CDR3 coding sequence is TGTGCCACCTCACCAGGGACAGGTGTAGATCAGCCCCAGCATTTT.